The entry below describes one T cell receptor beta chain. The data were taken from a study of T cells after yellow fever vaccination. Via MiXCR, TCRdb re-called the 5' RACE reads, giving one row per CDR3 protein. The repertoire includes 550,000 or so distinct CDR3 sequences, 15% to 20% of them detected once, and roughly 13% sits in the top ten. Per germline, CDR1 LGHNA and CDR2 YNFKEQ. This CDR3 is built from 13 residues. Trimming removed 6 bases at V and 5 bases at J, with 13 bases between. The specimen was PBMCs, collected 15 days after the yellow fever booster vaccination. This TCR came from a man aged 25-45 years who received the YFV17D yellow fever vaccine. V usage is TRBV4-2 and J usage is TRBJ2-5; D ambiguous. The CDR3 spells CASRSQPPETQYF. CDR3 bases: TGTGCCAGCAGATCACAGCCCCCCGAGACCCAGTACTTC.